The 23 T cell receptor beta chains below all came from one sample that was sequenced in a study of blood T cell repertoires in COVID-19. Generated by immunoSEQ multiplex PCR, the TCRdb table keeps only in-frame clones and is missing some. Of some 400,000 clones in the sample, roughly 86% were seen once. The sequencing input was PBMCs or T cells enriched from blood (not recorded which). The receptors derive from a man aged 25-40 years who had recovered from COVID-19.

This clone was observed once. V and J are TRBV15 and TRBJ2-1; tentatively, D is TRBD1 (5 bases). The V end lost 2 bases, the J end lost 6 bases, and 14 bases lay between the germline ends. This CDR3 has 15 amino acids. CDR1 is LNHNV, CDR2 YYDKDF, per germline (reference sequence). DNA for the CDR3: TGTGCCACCAGCAGATTATGGGGCGGAATCAATGAGCAGTTCTTC. Its translation: CATSRLWGGINEQFF.

This chain connects TRBV3-1 (or the pseudogene TRBV3-2) to TRBJ2-2; D not certain. V was trimmed by 2 bases and J by 5 bases, leaving 9 bases between them. Germline-derived CDR1 and CDR2 are LGHDT and YNNKEL (reference sequence). The CDR3 totals 14 residues. CDR3 protein: CASSQFAWTGELFF. CDR3 nucleotide sequence: TGTGCCAGCAGCCAATTCGCGTGGACCGGGGAGCTGTTTTTT.

This chain uses TRBV14 with TRBJ1-2; D is perhaps TRBD1 (5 bases). Trimming cost V 0 bases and J 8 bases, with 13 bases left between them. In germline, CDR1 is SGHDN, CDR2 FVKESK. The CDR3 covers 14 residues. The CDR3 region has the DNA TGTGCCAGCAGCCAAGATGGAGGGGTTTACGGCTACACCTTC. This encodes CASSQDGGVYGYTF.

J is TRBJ1-6 and V is TRBV19; D ambiguous. The V end lost 5 bases, the J end lost 10 bases, and 18 bases lay between the germline ends. Germline V lookup: CDR1 LNHDA, CDR2 SQIVND (reference sequence). This CDR3 comprises 15 residues. In nucleotides, the CDR3 is TGTGCCAGTAGTTACAACCGGGAACCGAGGTCACCCCTCCACTTT. Its protein product is CASSYNREPRSPLHF.

A single count supports this clone. As DNA, the CDR3 is TGTGCCAGCAGCTTAGCGGCAGGGCCCACAGAGCCCCAGCATTTT. Protein product: CASSLAAGPTEPQHF. The V call is TRBV11-2, the J call TRBJ1-5, with a possible D match to TRBD1 (5 bases). The V gene's germline CDR1 is SGHAT and CDR2 FQNNGV. This CDR3 is built from 15 residues. V gave up 1 base and J gave up 8 bases, with 15 bases separating them. The whole variable domain, remainder taken from reference TRBV11-2 and TRBJ1-5, is EAGVAQSPRYKIIEKRQSVAFWCNPISGHATLYWYQQILGQGPKLLIQFQNNGVVDDSQLPKDRFSAERLKGVDSTLKIQPAKLEDSAVYLCASSLAAGPTEPQHFGDGTRLSIL.

This chain links TRBV5-1 with TRBJ2-7; possible D gene TRBD1, 6 bases. Germline V gene lookup returns CDR1 SGHRS and CDR2 YFSETQ. CDR3 length equals 14 residues. Trimming removed 1 base from V and 2 bases from J, with 10 bases in between. This CDR3 reads CASSLNREPYEQYF. CDR3 DNA: TGCGCCAGCAGCTTGAACAGGGAACCCTACGAGCAGTACTTC.

The V gene is TRBV12-3 or TRBV12-4, the J gene TRBJ2-7; 7 bases line up with TRBD1. J was trimmed by 9 bases and V by 0 bases; bases with no gene match: 5. The CDR3 length is 13 residues. DNA for the CDR3: TGTGCCAGCAGTTTAGCGGACAGGTCGAGGCAGTACTTC. Translation: CASSLADRSRQYF.

The CDR3 region has the DNA TGTGCCAGCAGCCCTCCCCGCCCTAGCGGGGGGGCCGGCCATGAGCAGTTCTTC. Protein sequence: CASSPPRPSGGAGHEQFF. The chain uses TRBV4-2 and TRBJ2-1, with 12 bases lining up with TRBD2. The CDR3 loop spans 18 amino acids. In germline, CDR1 is LGHNA, CDR2 YNFKEQ. J was trimmed by 8 bases and V by 4 bases; bases with no gene match: 15.

V gene TRBV27 combines with J gene TRBJ2-1; TRBD2 agrees at 10 bases. Unmatched junction bases numbered 1, after V lost 3 bases and J lost 8 bases. This CDR3 has 13 residues. CDR1 is MNHEY, CDR2 SMNVEV, per germline (reference sequence). The chain's CDR3 is CASSLLAGDEQFF. The CDR3 region has the DNA TGTGCCAGCAGTTTGCTAGCGGGGGATGAGCAGTTCTTC.

This chain links TRBV4-1 with TRBJ2-3; D is uncertain. This CDR3 has 18 amino acids. V lost 0 bases to trimming and J lost 0 bases, with 16 bases between them. Germline V gene sequence: CDR1 MGHRA, CDR2 YSYEKL. The CDR3 coding sequence is TGCGCCAGCAGCCAAGATCTCACTCGACACCTGAGCACAGATACGCAGTATTTT. Amino acids: CASSQDLTRHLSTDTQYF.

The chain employs TRBV3-1 (or the pseudogene TRBV3-2) and TRBJ2-5; a weak D match, TRBD2 (5 bases). CDR1 and CDR2 (germline): LGHDT, YNNKEL (reference sequence). The V end was cut by 4 bases, the J end by 1 base, with 13 bases between. The CDR3 has 15 amino acids. CDR3 bases: TGTGCCAGCAGCCTCCTAACGGGATTCCAAGAGACCCAGTACTTC. Translating it yields CASSLLTGFQETQYF.

As concerns this clone: Within the sample, other DNA sequences also encode this same CDR3. The chain carries TRBV6-5 and TRBJ1-2; no firm D call. V was shortened by 6 bases and J by 4 bases, with 9 bases between the two germline ends. Germline V CDR1 and CDR2: MNHEY, SVGAGI. The CDR3 length is 12 residues. The CDR3 region is CASSLNGYGYTF. The CDR3 DNA reads as TGTGCCAGCAGCCTCAACGGCTATGGCTACACCTTC.

V usage is TRBV4-2 and J usage is TRBJ2-6; 9 nucleotides line up with TRBD1. Germline lookup yields CDR1 LGHNA and CDR2 YNFKEQ. The CDR3 totals 18 residues. The ends lost 5 bases at V and 0 bases at J; junction bases unmatched: 8. DNA for the CDR3: TGTGCCAGCAGCAGCTCCGGGACAGGGCTCTCTGGGGCCAACGTCCTGACTTTC. As protein: CASSSSGTGLSGANVLTF.

The chain has TRBV12-3 or TRBV12-4 and TRBJ1-5; D gene unclear. V gave up 6 bases and J gave up 1 base, with 7 bases separating them. CDR3 size: 13 residues. The DNA of the CDR3 is TGTGCCAGCAGCATGACAAGCAATCAGCCCCAGCATTTT. Its translation: CASSMTSNQPQHF.

The chain is built from TRBV9 and TRBJ2-1, with a tentative D call TRBD1 (6 bases). Germline CDR1 reads SGDLS; CDR2 reads YYNGEE. V was cut by 6 bases and J by 0 bases, with 13 bases left in between. This CDR3 is 15 amino acids long. CDR3 in DNA: TGTGCCAGCAACGAGGGGGTGAGCTCCTACAATGAGCAGTTCTTC. Translated, it gives CASNEGVSSYNEQFF.

Written as DNA, the CDR3 is TGCGCCAGCAGTGGATGGCGGGGGTGGTCCTACAATGAGCAGTTCTTC. Protein: CASSGWRGWSYNEQFF. V and J are TRBV10-2 and TRBJ2-1, with 7 bases that match TRBD2. The CDR3 extends over 16 amino acids. With V trimmed by 4 bases and J by 1 base, 7 bases remained unmatched. CDR1 and CDR2 from the germline V gene are WSHSY and SAAADI.

The chain employs TRBV4-1 and TRBJ1-5; 9 bases align to TRBD1. This CDR3 region has 16 residues. Germline V lookup: CDR1 MGHRA, CDR2 YSYEKL. V was pared by 0 bases and J by 6 bases, with 6 bases of the junction left unmatched. The CDR3 region is CASSQDVDRGAQPQHF. The CDR3 DNA is TGCGCCAGCAGCCAAGATGTAGACAGGGGGGCTCAGCCCCAGCATTTT.

The CDR3 DNA sequence: TGCGCCAGCAGCCAAGTTGGGGCGGCTGGAAACACCATATATTTT. Amino acids: CASSQVGAAGNTIYF. This chain uses TRBV4-3 with TRBJ1-3; a weak D match, TRBD1 (5 bases). V lost 1 base, J lost 2 bases, and 9 bases lay in between. Germline V lookup: CDR1 LGHNA, CDR2 YSLEER. CDR3 size: 15 residues.

Written as DNA, the CDR3 is TGTGCCAGCAGCTCTCGGACACCCAGCTCTGGAAACACCATATATTTT. Residues: CASSSRTPSSGNTIYF. This chain joins TRBV7-2 and TRBJ1-3; possible D gene TRBD1, 5 bases. This CDR3 comprises 16 residues. Deletions cut 4 bases from V and 0 bases from J, with 13 bases between. CDR1 and CDR2 (germline): SGHTA, FQGNSA.

The rearrangement joins TRBV2 to TRBJ1-1; D might be TRBD1 (6 bases). The V and J ends lost 5 bases and 0 bases respectively, with 10 bases between them. Looked up from germline, CDR1 is SNHLY and CDR2 is FYNNEI. This CDR3 has 14 residues. CDR3 residues: CASSTGRVNTEAFF. CDR3 coding DNA: TGTGCCAGCAGTACAGGGAGAGTGAACACTGAAGCTTTCTTT.

The V call is TRBV14, the J call TRBJ2-7, with D perhaps TRBD1 (5 bases). Trimming removed 4 bases at V and 4 bases at J, with 8 bases between. Germline assignment: CDR1 SGHDN and CDR2 FVKESK. The CDR3 loop spans 12 amino acids. The CDR3 DNA is TGTGCCAGCAGCCCCGGACAATACGAGCAGTACTTC. Protein: CASSPGQYEQYF.

In this sample, this clone turned up a few times. The V call is TRBV28, the J call TRBJ1-6; D is ambiguous. The CDR3 has 11 amino acids. V was trimmed by 4 bases and J by 9 bases, leaving 4 bases between them. Germline CDR1 is MDHEN and CDR2 is SYDVKM. This CDR3 reads CASSSGSPLHF. In DNA, the CDR3 is TGTGCCAGCAGTTCAGGTTCACCCCTCCACTTT.

The chain is built from TRBV6-1 and TRBJ1-4, with D maybe TRBD1 (6 bases). Germline V lookup: CDR1 MNHNS, CDR2 SASEGT. The CDR3 is made up of 15 amino acids. V dropped 3 bases and J dropped 10 bases, with 18 bases sitting between them. DNA of the CDR3: TGTGCCAGCAGTGACCTCAGGGACACGGTGGGAAAACTGTTTTTT. It specifies CASSDLRDTVGKLFF.